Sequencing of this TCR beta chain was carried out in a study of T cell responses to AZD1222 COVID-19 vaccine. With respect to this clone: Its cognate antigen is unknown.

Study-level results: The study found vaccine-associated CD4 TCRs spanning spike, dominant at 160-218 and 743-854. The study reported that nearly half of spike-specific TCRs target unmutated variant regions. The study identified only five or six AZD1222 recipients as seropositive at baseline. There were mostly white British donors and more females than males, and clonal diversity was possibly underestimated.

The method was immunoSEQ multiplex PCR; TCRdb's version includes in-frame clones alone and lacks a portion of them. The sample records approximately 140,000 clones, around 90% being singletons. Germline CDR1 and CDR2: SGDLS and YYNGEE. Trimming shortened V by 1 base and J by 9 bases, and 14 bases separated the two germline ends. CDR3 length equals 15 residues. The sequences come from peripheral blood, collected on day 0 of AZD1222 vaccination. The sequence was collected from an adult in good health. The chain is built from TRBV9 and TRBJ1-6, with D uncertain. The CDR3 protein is CASSVKPGLGSPLHF. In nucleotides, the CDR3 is TGTGCCAGCAGCGTAAAGCCCGGGCTCGGTTCACCCCTCCACTTT.